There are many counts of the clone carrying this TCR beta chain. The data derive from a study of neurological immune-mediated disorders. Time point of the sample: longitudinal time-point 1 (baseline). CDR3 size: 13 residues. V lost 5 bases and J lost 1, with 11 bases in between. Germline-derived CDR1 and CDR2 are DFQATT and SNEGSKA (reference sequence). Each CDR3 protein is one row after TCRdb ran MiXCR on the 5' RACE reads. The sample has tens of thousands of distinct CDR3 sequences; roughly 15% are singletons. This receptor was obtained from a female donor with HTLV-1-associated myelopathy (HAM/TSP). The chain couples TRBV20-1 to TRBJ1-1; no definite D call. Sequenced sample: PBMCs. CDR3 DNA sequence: TGCAGTGCTTTTGCCCGGCGGAACACTGAAGCTTTCTTT. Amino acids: CSAFARRNTEAFF.